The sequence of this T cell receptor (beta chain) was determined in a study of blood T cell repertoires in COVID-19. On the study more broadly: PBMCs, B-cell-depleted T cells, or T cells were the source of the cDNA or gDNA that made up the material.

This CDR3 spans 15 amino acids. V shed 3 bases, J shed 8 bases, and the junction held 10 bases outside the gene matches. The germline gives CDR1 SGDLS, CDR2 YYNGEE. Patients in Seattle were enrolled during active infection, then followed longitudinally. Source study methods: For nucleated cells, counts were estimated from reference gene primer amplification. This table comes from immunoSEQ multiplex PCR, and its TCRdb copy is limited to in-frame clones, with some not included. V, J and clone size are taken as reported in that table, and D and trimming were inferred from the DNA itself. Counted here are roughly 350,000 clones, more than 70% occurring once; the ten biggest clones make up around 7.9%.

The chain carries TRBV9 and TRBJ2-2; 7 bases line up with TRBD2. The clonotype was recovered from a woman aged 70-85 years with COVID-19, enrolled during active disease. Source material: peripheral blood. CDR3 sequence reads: CASSARLAPEGELFF. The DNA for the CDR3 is TGTGCCAGCAGCGCCCGACTAGCCCCCGAGGGGGAGCTGTTTTTT.